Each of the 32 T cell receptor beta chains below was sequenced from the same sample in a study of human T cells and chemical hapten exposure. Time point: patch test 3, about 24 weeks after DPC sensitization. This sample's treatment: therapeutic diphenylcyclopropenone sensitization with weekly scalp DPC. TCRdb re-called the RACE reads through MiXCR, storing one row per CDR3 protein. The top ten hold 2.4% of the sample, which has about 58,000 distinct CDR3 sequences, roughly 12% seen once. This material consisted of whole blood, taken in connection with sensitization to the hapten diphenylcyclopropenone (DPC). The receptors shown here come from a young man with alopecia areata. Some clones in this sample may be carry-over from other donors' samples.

CDR3 in DNA: TGTGCCAGCAGTGAAGGAAGGAGGTCGGTTGTCGAGACCCAGTACTTC. It codes for CASSEGRRSVVETQYF. J is TRBJ2-5 and V is TRBV6-1; TRBD2 is a possible D gene (5 bases). With 1 base removed from V and 5 bases from J, the gap between germline ends came to 17 bases. The CDR3 spans 16 residues. CDR1 and CDR2 from the germline V gene are MNHNS and SASEGT.

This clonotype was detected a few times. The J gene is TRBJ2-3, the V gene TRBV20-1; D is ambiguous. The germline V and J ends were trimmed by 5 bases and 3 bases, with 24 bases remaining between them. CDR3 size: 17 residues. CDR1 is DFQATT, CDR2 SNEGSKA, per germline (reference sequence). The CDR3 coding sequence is TGCAGTGCTCCACCCGCTGGAATGATACAGATAACAGATACGCAGTATTTT. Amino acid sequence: CSAPPAGMIQITDTQYF.

The CDR3: CSARQGAPDTQYF. In DNA form, the CDR3 reads TGCAGTGCTCGACAGGGGGCCCCAGATACGCAGTATTTT. This chain links TRBV20-1 with TRBJ2-3; the match to TRBD1 covers 10 bases. In germline, CDR1 is DFQATT, CDR2 SNEGSKA (reference sequence). The CDR3 spans 13 residues. V lost 5 bases, J lost 4 bases, and 3 bases stayed unmatched.

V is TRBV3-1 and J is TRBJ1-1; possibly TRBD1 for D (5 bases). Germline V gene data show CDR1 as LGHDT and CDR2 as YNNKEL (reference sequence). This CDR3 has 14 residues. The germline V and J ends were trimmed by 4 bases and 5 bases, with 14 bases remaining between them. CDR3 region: CASSPPGIGTEAFF. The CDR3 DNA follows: TGTGCCAGCAGCCCACCAGGGATAGGAACTGAAGCTTTCTTT. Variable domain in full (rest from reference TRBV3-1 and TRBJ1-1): DTAVSQTPKYLVTQMGNDKSIKCEQNLGHDTMYWYKQDSKKFLKIMFSYNNKELIINETVPNRFSPKSPDKAHLNLHINSLELGDSAVYFCASSPPGIGTEAFFGQGTRLTVV.

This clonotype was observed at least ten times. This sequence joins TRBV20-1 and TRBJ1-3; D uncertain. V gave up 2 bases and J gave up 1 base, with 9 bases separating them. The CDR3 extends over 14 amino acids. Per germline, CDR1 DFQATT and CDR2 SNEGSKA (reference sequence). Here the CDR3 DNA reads TGCAGTGCTAGATGGTATACTTCTGGAAACACCATATATTTT. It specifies CSARWYTSGNTIYF.

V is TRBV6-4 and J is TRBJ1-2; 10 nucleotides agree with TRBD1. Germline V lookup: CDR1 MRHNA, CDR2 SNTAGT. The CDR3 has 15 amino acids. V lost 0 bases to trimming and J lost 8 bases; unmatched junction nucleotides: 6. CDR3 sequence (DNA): TGTGCCAGCAGTGACTCCGGGACAGGGGAGGGAGGCTACACCTTC. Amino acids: CASSDSGTGEGGYTF.

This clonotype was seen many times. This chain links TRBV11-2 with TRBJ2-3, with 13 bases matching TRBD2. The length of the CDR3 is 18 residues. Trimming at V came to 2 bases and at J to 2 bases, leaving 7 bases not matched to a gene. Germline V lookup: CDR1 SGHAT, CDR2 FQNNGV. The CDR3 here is CASSLLGLAGRNTDTQYF. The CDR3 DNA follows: TGTGCCAGCAGCTTACTGGGACTAGCGGGGCGAAACACAGATACGCAGTATTTT.

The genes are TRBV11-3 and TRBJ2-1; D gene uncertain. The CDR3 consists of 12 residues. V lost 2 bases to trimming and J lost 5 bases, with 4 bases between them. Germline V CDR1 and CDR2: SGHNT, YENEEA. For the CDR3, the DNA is TGTGCCAGCAGCTTATTTAACAATGAGCAGTTCTTC. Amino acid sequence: CASSLFNNEQFF.

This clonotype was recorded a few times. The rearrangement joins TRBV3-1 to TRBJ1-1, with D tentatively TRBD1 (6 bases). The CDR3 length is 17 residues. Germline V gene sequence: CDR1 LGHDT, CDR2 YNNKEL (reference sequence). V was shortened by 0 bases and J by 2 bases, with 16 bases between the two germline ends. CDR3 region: CASSQDNFRGGNTEAFF. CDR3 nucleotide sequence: TGTGCCAGCAGCCAAGATAACTTTAGGGGGGGAAACACTGAAGCTTTCTTT.

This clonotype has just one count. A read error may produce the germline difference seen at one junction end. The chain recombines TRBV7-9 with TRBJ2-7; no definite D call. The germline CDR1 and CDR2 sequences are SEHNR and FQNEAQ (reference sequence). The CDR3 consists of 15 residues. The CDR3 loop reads CASSLIPGASYERYF. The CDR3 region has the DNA TGTGCCAGCAGCTTAATCCCTGGTGCCTCCTACGAGCGGTACTTC.

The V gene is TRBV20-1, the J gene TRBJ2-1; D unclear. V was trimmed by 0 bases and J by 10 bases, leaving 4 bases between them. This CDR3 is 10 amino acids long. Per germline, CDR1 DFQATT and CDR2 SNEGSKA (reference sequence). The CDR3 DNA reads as TGCAGTGCTAGAGATTTCGAGCAGTTCTTC. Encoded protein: CSARDFEQFF.

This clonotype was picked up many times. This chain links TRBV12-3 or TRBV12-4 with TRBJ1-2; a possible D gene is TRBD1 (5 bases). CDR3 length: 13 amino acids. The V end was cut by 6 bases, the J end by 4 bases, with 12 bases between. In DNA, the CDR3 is TGTGCCAGCAGCCCAGGGATGCTCTATGGCTACACCTTC. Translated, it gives CASSPGMLYGYTF.

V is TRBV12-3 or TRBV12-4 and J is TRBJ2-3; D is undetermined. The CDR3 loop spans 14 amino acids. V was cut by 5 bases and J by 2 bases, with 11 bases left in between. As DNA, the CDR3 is TGTGCCAGCAGTCCCCCACCGTACACAGATACGCAGTATTTT. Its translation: CASSPPPYTDTQYF.

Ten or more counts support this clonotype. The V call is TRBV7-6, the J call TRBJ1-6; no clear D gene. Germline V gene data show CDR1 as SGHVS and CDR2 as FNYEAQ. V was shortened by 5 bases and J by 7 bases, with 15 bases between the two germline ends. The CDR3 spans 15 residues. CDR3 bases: TGTGCCAGCAGCCAGGAGAATATGTGGAATTCACCCCTCCACTTT. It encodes CASSQENMWNSPLHF.

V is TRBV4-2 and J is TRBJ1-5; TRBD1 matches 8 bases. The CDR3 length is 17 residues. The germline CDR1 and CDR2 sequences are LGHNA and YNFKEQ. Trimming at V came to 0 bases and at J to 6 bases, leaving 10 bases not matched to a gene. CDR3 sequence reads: CASSQEQGVVVGQPQHF. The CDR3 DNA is TGTGCCAGCAGCCAAGAACAGGGGGTGGTGGTGGGTCAGCCCCAGCATTTT.

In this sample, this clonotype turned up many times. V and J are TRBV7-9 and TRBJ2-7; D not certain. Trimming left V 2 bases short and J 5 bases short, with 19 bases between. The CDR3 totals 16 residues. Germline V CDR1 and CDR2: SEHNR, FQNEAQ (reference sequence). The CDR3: CASSLSFPRPDDEQYF. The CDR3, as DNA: TGTGCCAGCAGCTTATCCTTTCCCCGCCCGGACGACGAGCAGTACTTC.

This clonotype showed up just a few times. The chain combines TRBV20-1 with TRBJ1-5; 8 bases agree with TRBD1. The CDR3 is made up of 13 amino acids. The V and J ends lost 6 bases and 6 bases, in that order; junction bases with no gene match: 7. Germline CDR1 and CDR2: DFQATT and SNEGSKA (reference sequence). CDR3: CSAWTGNGQPQHF. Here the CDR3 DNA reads TGCAGTGCGTGGACAGGGAATGGTCAGCCCCAGCATTTT.

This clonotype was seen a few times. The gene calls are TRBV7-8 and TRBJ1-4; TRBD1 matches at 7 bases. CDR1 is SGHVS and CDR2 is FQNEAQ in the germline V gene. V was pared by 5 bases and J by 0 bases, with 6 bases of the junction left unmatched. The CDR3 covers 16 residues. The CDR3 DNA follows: TGTGCCAGCAGCCCCTTAGGGGGCACAACTAATGAAAAACTGTTTTTT. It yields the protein CASSPLGGTTNEKLFF.

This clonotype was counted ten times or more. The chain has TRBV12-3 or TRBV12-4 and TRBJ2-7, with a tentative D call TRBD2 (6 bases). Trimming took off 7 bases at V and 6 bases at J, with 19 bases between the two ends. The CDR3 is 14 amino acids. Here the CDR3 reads CASNLGSLGGEQYF. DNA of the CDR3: TGTGCCAGCAACCTGGGAAGCCTCGGGGGCGAGCAGTACTTC.

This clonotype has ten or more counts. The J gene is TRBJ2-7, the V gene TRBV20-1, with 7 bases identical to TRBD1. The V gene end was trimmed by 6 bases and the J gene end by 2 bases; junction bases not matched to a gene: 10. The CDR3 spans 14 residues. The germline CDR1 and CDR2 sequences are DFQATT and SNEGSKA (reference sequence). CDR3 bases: TGCAGTGCGAGTACAGGGGATAGTCCCTACGAGCAGTACTTC. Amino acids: CSASTGDSPYEQYF.

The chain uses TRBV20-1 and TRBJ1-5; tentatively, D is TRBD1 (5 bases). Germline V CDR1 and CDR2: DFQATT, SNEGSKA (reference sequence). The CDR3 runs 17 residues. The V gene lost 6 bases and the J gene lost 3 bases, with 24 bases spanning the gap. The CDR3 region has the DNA TGCAGTGCCAATGATCGGGCCAGGGAGTACTTCAATCAGCCCCAGCATTTT. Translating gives CSANDRAREYFNQPQHF.

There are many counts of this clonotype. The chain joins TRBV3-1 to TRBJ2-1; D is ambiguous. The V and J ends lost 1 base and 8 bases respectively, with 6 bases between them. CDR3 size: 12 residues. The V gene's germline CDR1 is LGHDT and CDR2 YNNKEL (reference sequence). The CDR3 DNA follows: TGTGCCAGCAGCCAAGCCGCCCATGAGCAGTTCTTC. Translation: CASSQAAHEQFF.

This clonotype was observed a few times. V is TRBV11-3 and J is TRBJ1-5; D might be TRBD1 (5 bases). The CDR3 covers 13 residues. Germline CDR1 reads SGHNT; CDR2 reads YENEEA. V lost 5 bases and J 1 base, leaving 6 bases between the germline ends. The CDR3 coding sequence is TGTGCCAGCAGCAAGGGGAGCAATCAGCCCCAGCATTTT. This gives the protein CASSKGSNQPQHF.

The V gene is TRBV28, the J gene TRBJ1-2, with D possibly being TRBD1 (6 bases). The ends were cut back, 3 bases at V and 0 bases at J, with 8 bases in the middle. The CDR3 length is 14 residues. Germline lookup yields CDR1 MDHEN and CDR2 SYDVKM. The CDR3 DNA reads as TGTGCCAGCAGTTTTGGACAGTCTAACTATGGCTACACCTTC. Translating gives CASSFGQSNYGYTF.

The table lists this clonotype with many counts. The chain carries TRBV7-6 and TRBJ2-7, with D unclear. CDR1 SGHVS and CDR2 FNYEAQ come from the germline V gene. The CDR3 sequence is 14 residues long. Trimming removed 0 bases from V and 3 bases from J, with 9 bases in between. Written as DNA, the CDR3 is TGTGCCAGCAGCTTAGCAGGGTCGGACTACGAGCAGTACTTC. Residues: CASSLAGSDYEQYF.

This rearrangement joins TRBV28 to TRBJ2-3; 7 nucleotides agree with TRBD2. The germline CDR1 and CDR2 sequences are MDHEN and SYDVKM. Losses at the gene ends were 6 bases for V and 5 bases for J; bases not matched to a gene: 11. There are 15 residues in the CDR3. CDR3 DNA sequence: TGTGCCAGCAGCACCCGGCGGGGGTTAAAAGATACGCAGTATTTT. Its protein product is CASSTRRGLKDTQYF.

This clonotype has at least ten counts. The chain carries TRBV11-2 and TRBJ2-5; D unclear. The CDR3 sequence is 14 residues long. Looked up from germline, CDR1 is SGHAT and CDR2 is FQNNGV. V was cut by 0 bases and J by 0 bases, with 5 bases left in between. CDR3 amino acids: CASSLEVYQETQYF. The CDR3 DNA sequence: TGTGCCAGCAGCTTAGAGGTGTACCAAGAGACCCAGTACTTC.

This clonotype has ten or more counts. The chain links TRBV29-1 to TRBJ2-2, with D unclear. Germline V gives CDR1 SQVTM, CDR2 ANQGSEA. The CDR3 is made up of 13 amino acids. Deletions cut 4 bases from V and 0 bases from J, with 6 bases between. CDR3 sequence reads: CSVGGSNTGELFF. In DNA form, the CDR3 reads TGCAGCGTTGGCGGATCGAACACCGGGGAGCTGTTTTTT.

CDR3 amino acids: CASKGAYNEQFF. The CDR3 bases are TGTGCCAGCAAGGGGGCTTACAATGAGCAGTTCTTC. The chain employs TRBV6-2 or TRBV6-3 and TRBJ2-1, with 7 nucleotides matching TRBD1. Per germline, CDR1 MNHEY and CDR2 SVGEGT. V dropped 7 bases and J dropped 4; count of bases not matched to a gene: 1. This CDR3 comprises 12 residues.

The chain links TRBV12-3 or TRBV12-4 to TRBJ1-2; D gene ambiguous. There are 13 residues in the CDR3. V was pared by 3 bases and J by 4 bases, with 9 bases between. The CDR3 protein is CASSLVRGYGYTF. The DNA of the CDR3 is TGTGCCAGCAGTTTGGTCCGGGGCTATGGCTACACCTTC.

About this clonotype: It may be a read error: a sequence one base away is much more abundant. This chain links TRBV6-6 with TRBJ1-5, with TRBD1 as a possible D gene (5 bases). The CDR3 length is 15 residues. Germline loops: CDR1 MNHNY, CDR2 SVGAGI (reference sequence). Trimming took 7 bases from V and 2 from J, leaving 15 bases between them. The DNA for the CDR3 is TGTGCCAGCACCGAAATAAGGGGAGGCAATCAGCCCCAGCATTTT. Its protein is CASTEIRGGNQPQHF.

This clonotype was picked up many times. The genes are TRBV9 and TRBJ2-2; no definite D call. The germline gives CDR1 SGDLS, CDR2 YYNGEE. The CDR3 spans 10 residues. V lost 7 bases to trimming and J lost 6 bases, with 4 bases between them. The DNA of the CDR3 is TGTGCCAGCGGACCCGGGGAGCTGTTTTTT. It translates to CASGPGELFF. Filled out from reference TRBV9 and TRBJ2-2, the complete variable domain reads DSGVTQTPKHLITATGQRVTLRCSPRSGDLSVYWYQQSLDQGLQFLIQYYNGEERAKGNILERFSAQQFPDLHSELNLSSLELGDSALYFCASGPGELFFGEGSRLTVL.